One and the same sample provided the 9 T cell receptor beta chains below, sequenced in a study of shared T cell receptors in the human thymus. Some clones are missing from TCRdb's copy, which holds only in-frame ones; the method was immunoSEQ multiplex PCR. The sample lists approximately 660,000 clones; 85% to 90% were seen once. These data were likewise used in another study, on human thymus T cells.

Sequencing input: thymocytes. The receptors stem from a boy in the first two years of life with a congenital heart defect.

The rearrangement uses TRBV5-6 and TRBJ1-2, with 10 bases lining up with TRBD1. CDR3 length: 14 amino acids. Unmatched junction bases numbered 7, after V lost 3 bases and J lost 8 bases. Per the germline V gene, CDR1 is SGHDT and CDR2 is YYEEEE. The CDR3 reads CASSSRQGAKGYTF. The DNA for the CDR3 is TGTGCCAGCAGCTCCCGACAGGGGGCGAAAGGCTACACCTTC. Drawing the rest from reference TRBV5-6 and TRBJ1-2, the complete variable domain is DAGVTQSPTHLIKTRGQQVTLRCSPKSGHDTVSWYQQALGQGPQFIFQYYEEEERQRGNFPDRFSGHQFPNYSSELNVNALLLGDSALYLCASSSRQGAKGYTFGSGTRLTVV.

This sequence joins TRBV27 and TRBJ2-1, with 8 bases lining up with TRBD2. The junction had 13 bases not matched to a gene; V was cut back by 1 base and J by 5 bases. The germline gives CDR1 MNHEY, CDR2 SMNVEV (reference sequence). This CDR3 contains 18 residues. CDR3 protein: CASSLLVAGSCGDNEQFF. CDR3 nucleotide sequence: TGTGCCAGCAGTTTATTGGTAGCGGGAAGCTGTGGGGACAATGAGCAGTTCTTC.

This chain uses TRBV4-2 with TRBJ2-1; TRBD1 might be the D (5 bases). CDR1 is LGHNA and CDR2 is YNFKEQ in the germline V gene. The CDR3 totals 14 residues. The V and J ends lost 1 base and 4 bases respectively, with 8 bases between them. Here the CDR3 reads CASSQVTDYNEQFF. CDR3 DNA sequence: TGTGCCAGCAGCCAAGTGACAGATTACAATGAGCAGTTCTTC.

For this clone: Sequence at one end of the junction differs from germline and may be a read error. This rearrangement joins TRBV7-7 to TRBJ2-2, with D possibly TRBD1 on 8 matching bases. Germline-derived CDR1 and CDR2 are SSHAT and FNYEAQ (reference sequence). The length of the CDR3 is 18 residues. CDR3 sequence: CASSSGGAGVANTGELFF. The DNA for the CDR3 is TGTGCTAGCAGCTCAGGGGGCGCGGGAGTGGCGAACACCGGGGAGCTGTTTTTT. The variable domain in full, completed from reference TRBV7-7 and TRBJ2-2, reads GAGVSQSPRYKVTKRGQDVTLRCDPISSHATLYWYQQALGQGPEFLTYFNYEAQPDKSGLPSDRFSAERPEGSISTLTIQRTEQRDSAMYRCASSSGGAGVANTGELFFGEGSRLTVL.

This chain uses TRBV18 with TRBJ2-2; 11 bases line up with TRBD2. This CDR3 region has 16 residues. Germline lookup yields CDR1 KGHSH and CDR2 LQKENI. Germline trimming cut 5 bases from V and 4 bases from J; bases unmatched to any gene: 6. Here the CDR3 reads CASSELAGDPTGELFF. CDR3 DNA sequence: TGTGCCAGCTCAGAACTAGCGGGAGACCCCACCGGGGAGCTGTTTTTT.

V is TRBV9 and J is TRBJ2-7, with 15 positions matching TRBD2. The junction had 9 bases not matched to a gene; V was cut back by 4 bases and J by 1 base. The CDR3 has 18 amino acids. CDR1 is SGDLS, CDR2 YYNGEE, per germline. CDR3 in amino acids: CASSPRTSGRAHSYEQYF. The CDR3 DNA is TGTGCCAGCAGCCCGCGGACTAGCGGGAGGGCCCATTCCTACGAGCAGTACTTC.

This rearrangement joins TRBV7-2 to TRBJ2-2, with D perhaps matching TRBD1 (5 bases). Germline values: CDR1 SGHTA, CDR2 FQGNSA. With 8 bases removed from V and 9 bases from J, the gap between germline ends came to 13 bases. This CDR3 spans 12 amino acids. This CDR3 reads CASGHLIRELFF. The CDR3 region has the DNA TGTGCCAGCGGACATTTGATCCGGGAGCTGTTTTTT.

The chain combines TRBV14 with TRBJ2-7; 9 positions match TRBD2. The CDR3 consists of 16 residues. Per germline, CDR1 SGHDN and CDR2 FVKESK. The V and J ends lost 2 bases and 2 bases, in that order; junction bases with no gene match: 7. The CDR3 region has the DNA TGTGCCAGCAGCCAAATCGAAAAGCGGGAGGCCTACGAGCAGTACTTC. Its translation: CASSQIEKREAYEQYF.

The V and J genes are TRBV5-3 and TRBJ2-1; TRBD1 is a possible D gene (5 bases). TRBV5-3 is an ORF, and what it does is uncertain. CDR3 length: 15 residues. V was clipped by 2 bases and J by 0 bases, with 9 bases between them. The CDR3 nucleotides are TGTGCCAGAAGCTTTAGGGGTAGCTCCTACAATGAGCAGTTCTTC. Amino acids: CARSFRGSSYNEQFF.